This is a list of T cell receptor beta chains from one sample in a study of memory B cells and T cells in multiple sclerosis. Antigen specificity for these receptors is unknown. Generated by immunoSEQ multiplex PCR, the TCRdb table keeps only in-frame clones and is missing some. The sample gives roughly 12,000 clones, 70% to 90% of which show up once; over 2.5% is in the top ten. Sequencing used PBMCs from blood kept in culture. The receptors shown here come from a human donor with multiple sclerosis. The CDR3 runs from the conserved cysteine through the conserved F or W. The D gene is left open where the match is weak. Clone size is shown for a subset of rows, as once, few, many or a class of expanded clone.

j_call clone_size d_call v_call cdr3_aa cdr3_nt
TRBJ1-1 . . TRBV13 CASSLGLGGNTEAFF TGTGCCAGCAGCTTAGGGCTCGGGGGGAACACTGAAGCTTTCTTT
TRBJ2-1 . . TRBV19 CASSGPGGRRMNEQFF TGTGCCAGTAGTGGCCCCGGGGGCCGAAGAATGAATGAGCAGTTCTTC
TRBJ1-5 once . TRBV5-1 CASSLGGTQPQHF TGCGCCAGCAGCTTAGGGGGAACTCAGCCCCAGCATTTT
TRBJ2-1 . TRBD1 TRBV7-2 CASMDSGTGYNEQFF TGTGCCAGCATGGACTCGGGGACAGGTTACAATGAGCAGTTCTTC
TRBJ2-7 once . TRBV5-1 CASSSQATGRGYEQYF TGCGCCAGCAGCTCTCAAGCGACAGGGCGGGGATACGAGCAGTACTTC
TRBJ2-1 once TRBD2 TRBV29-1 CSVPRLAISYNEQFF TGCAGCGTTCCACGACTAGCGATCTCCTACAATGAGCAGTTCTTC
TRBJ1-1 once . TRBV27 CASSPSLNTEAFF TGTGCCAGCAGTCCATCACTGAACACTGAAGCTTTCTTT
TRBJ1-1 . . TRBV11-2 CASSLRRRGDAEAFF TGTGCCAGCAGCTTAAGGAGGCGGGGGGACGCTGAAGCTTTCTTT
TRBJ2-1 . . TRBV9 CASSPQQNNEQFF TGTGCCAGCAGCCCCCAACAGAACAATGAGCAGTTCTTC
TRBJ2-7 . . TRBV19 CASGPGLDPYEQYF TGTGCCAGTGGCCCGGGGCTAGATCCATACGAGCAGTACTTC
TRBJ2-2 . . TRBV5-1 CASSTDPNTGELFF TGCGCCAGCAGCACGGACCCTAACACCGGGGAGCTGTTTTTT
TRBJ2-7 . . TRBV30 CAWSVFSYEQYF TGTGCCTGGAGTGTATTCAGTTACGAGCAGTACTTC
TRBJ1-2 few TRBD1 TRBV6-6 CASSRQGAYGYTF TGTGCCAGCAGTCGACAGGGGGCCTATGGCTACACCTTC
TRBJ1-2 . . TRBV7-9 CASAQAGKYGYTF TGTGCCAGCGCTCAGGCCGGTAAATATGGCTACACCTTC
TRBJ2-3 . TRBD1 TRBV11-2 CASSLGTGGADTQYF TGTGCCAGCAGCTTGGGGACAGGGGGCGCAGATACGCAGTATTTT
TRBJ2-2 . TRBD2 TRBV10-3 CAINPGLANTGELFF TGTGCCATCAACCCGGGACTAGCAAACACCGGGGAGCTGTTTTTT
TRBJ2-3 . . TRBV5-1 CASSLRPANTDTQYF TGCGCCAGCAGCTTGAGGCCAGCTAACACAGATACGCAGTATTTT
TRBJ2-1 . TRBD2 TRBV5-1 CASSGAAGSSYNEQFF TGCGCCAGCAGCGGAGCAGCGGGGAGCTCCTACAATGAGCAGTTCTTC
TRBJ2-3 once TRBD2 TRBV11-3 CASSPSGRGDTQYF TGTGCCAGCAGCCCTAGCGGGAGAGGTGATACGCAGTATTTT
TRBJ2-2 . TRBD2 TRBV19 CASSIRTSGHANTGELFF TGTGCCAGTAGTATCCGGACTAGCGGGCACGCGAACACCGGGGAGCTGTTTTTT
TRBJ2-1 . . TRBV29-1 CSVRRGTISEQFF TGCAGCGTTCGACGGGGTACGATTAGTGAGCAGTTCTTC
TRBJ1-1 . . TRBV5-1 CASSLGDVAFF TGCGCCAGCAGCTTGGGGGACGTGGCTTTCTTT
TRBJ2-1 . . TRBV19 CASSPGKSSYNEQFF TGTGCCAGTAGTCCCGGAAAGAGCTCCTACAATGAGCAGTTCTTC
TRBJ1-2 once . TRBV10-3 CAISPVGKDGYTF TGTGCCATCAGCCCCGTAGGGAAGGACGGCTACACCTTC
TRBJ1-4 . TRBD1 TRBV5-5 CASSLEGQGNEKLFF TGTGCCAGCAGCTTGGAGGGACAGGGGAATGAAAAACTGTTTTTT
TRBJ2-1 . TRBD2 TRBV6-1 CASSASIAGGNNEQFF TGTGCCAGCAGTGCGTCGATAGCGGGGGGAAACAATGAGCAGTTCTTC
TRBJ2-5 . . TRBV6-5 CASKGLAEETQYF TGTGCCAGCAAAGGTCTGGCGGAAGAGACCCAGTACTTC
TRBJ1-2 . TRBD1 TRBV7-6 CASSPEPGTAYYGYTF TGTGCCAGCAGCCCCGAACCCGGGACAGCTTACTATGGCTACACCTTC
TRBJ1-1 . . TRBV13 CASSLGRGTEAFF TGTGCCAGCAGCTTAGGCCGGGGGACTGAAGCTTTCTTT
TRBJ2-7 few TRBD1 TRBV7-2 CASSLAQGQGSEQYF TGTGCCAGCAGCTTAGCGCAAGGACAGGGTTCCGAGCAGTACTTC
TRBJ2-7 . TRBD1 TRBV10-3 CASQGQGSYEQYF TGTGCCAGCCAGGGACAGGGAAGCTACGAGCAGTACTTC
TRBJ2-7 . . TRBV27 CASSYPGSEQYF TGTGCCAGCAGTTATCCCGGTAGCGAGCAGTACTTC
TRBJ2-6 . . TRBV27 CASSLWGRMGPGANVLTF TGTGCCAGCAGTTTATGGGGGCGGATGGGTCCGGGGGCCAACGTCCTGACTTTC
TRBJ1-1 . . TRBV9 CASSPRAHTEAFF TGTGCCAGCAGCCCCCGGGCCCACACTGAAGCTTTCTTT
TRBJ2-7 few TRBD2 TRBV12-5 CASGLVLAGDYEQYF TGTGCTAGTGGTTTGGTGCTAGCGGGGGACTACGAGCAGTACTTC
TRBJ2-3 . TRBD2 TRBV4-2 CASSQVRLAGGSDTQYF TGTGCCAGCAGCCAAGTCCGACTAGCGGGGGGATCAGATACGCAGTATTTT
TRBJ2-3 . . TRBV5-5 CASSLIGQGTDTQYF TGTGCCAGCAGCTTGATAGGACAAGGCACAGATACGCAGTATTTT
TRBJ2-1 . TRBD1 TRBV18 CASSPNWDRGYNEQFF TGTGCCAGCTCACCAAATTGGGACAGGGGTTACAATGAGCAGTTCTTC
TRBJ1-2 . . TRBV13 CASSFGHTNYGYTF TGTGCCAGCAGCTTCGGACACACTAACTATGGCTACACCTTC
TRBJ1-1 . . TRBV5-1 CASSLALGGAERNTEAFF TGCGCCAGCAGCTTGGCCCTCGGGGGGGCGGAGAGAAACACTGAAGCTTTCTTT
TRBJ1-5 . . TRBV5-1 CASSLSSGGAEPQHF TGCGCCAGCAGCTTGTCCTCCGGGGGCGCAGAGCCCCAGCATTTT
TRBJ1-2 . . TRBV4-1 CASSQSGGGSYGYTF TGCGCCAGCAGCCAATCGGGAGGGGGAAGCTATGGCTACACCTTC
TRBJ2-7 . . TRBV2 CASFGTPSYEQYF TGTGCCAGCTTTGGGACACCCTCCTACGAGCAGTACTTC
TRBJ1-1 . . TRBV30 CAWRSSADTEAFF TGTGCCTGGAGAAGTAGTGCGGACACTGAAGCTTTCTTT
TRBJ2-1 once . TRBV28 CASSLISGGRGAYNEQFF TGTGCCAGCAGTTTAATTTCGGGCGGCAGGGGGGCCTACAATGAGCAGTTCTTC
TRBJ2-1 . TRBD1 TRBV5-6 CASSLPGTGHEQFF TGTGCCAGCAGCCTCCCCGGGACAGGGCATGAGCAGTTCTTC
TRBJ2-2 . TRBD2 TRBV28 CASSPGLAGTGELFF TGTGCCAGCAGTCCAGGACTAGCGGGAACCGGGGAGCTGTTTTTT
TRBJ1-6 . . TRBV7-3 CASSFGSGSPLHF TGTGCCAGCAGCTTCGGCAGTGGGTCACCCCTCCACTTT
TRBJ2-1 . . TRBV2 CASETGNEQFF TGTGCCAGCGAGACTGGTAATGAGCAGTTCTTC
TRBJ1-2 . . TRBV19 CASSIGSSLNYGYTF TGTGCCAGTAGTATAGGATCCAGCTTAAACTATGGCTACACCTTC
TRBJ1-1 few . TRBV7-9 CASSLDRNTEAFF TGTGCCAGCAGCTTAGACAGAAACACTGAAGCTTTCTTT
TRBJ1-4 . TRBD1 TRBV7-8 CASSPRAGQGGKKLFF TGTGCCAGCAGCCCCAGGGCGGGACAGGGTGGGAAAAAACTGTTTTTT
TRBJ2-1 . TRBD1 TRBV2 CASRFGTGPYNEQFF TGTGCCAGCAGATTCGGGACAGGTCCCTACAATGAGCAGTTCTTC
TRBJ2-2 . TRBD2 TRBV5-1 CASSLESGRRTGELFF TGCGCCAGCAGCTTGGAGAGCGGGAGGAGGACCGGGGAGCTGTTTTTT
TRBJ2-7 . TRBD1 TRBV10-3 CAIRPRQGGSYEQYF TGTGCCATCAGACCGAGACAGGGGGGTTCCTACGAGCAGTACTTC
TRBJ2-2 . . TRBV2 CASSRQNTGELFF TGTGCCAGCAGCCGACAGAACACCGGGGAGCTGTTTTTT
TRBJ1-2 few . TRBV28 CASSLPGLAYTF TGTGCCAGCAGTTTGCCCGGGTTGGCCTACACCTTC
TRBJ1-2 . TRBD1 TRBV5-6 CASSLRVGTGGFGGYTF TGTGCCAGCAGCTTGAGAGTTGGGACAGGGGGCTTTGGTGGCTACACCTTC
TRBJ2-7 . TRBD2 TRBV4-2 CASSQRSGGASYEQYF TGTGCCAGCAGCCAACGTAGCGGGGGGGCTTCCTACGAGCAGTACTTC